This T cell receptor beta chain was observed in a study of blood T cell repertoires in COVID-19. Across the study: Samples of COVID-19 (acute and convalescent) were obtained from the United States, Italy and Spain. PBMCs, B-cell-depleted T cells, or T cells provided the cDNA or gDNA that made up the material.

Original data processing: From reference gene primer amplification, estimates of nucleated cell counts were derived. Data came from immunoSEQ multiplex PCR; TCRdb stores just in-frame clones and leaves some out. V, J and clone size were drawn from that table, and D and trimming were deduced from the DNA. Of roughly 250,000 clones listed, approximately 91% are singletons. Deletions cut 6 bases from V and 5 bases from J, with 11 bases between. The CDR3 is 13 residues long. The material sequenced was peripheral blood. The receptor's source is a woman aged 35 to 49 who had recovered from COVID-19. The rearrangement joins TRBV12-3 or TRBV12-4 to TRBJ1-3; D uncertain. CDR3 in amino acids: CASRPGERNTIYF. CDR3 DNA sequence: TGTGCCAGCAGGCCTGGGGAGAGAAACACCATATATTTT.